One and the same sample provided the 5 T cell receptor beta chains below, sequenced in a study of blood T cell repertoires in COVID-19. Data came from immunoSEQ multiplex PCR; TCRdb stores just in-frame clones and leaves some out. The profile covers 250,000 to 300,000 clones, with about nine tenths appearing a single time and 1.7% taken by the ten largest. Specimen: PBMCs or T cells enriched from blood (not recorded which). These receptors originate from a woman aged 40 to 55 who had recovered from COVID-19.

About this clone itself: Other DNA sequences from this sample encode an identical CDR3 as well. This chain's CDR3 is CASSLGLAPTDTQYF. In DNA, the CDR3 is TGTGCCAGCAGCTTAGGACTAGCCCCCACAGATACGCAGTATTTT. The V gene is TRBV7-2, the J gene TRBJ2-3; 7 nucleotides match TRBD2. The J segment lost 2 bases and the V segment lost 1 base, leaving 3 bases of the junction unmatched. The CDR3 is 15 residues long. Germline V gene lookup returns CDR1 SGHTA and CDR2 FQGNSA.

The genes are TRBV7-2 and TRBJ1-5; possibly TRBD1 for D (5 bases). Germline V gives CDR1 SGHTA, CDR2 FQGNSA. This CDR3 is 13 amino acids long. Trimming removed 5 bases from V and 7 bases from J, with 12 bases in between. DNA of the CDR3: TGTGCCAGCAGCCGCCCAGGGTGGCAGCCCCAGCATTTT. It encodes CASSRPGWQPQHF.

V and J are TRBV2 and TRBJ2-7; tentative D call: TRBD2 (6 bases). This CDR3 comprises 12 residues. V shed 8 bases and J shed 3 bases, with 11 bases lying between them. The germline V gene has CDR1 SNHLY and CDR2 FYNNEI. The CDR3 spells CASGGSNYEQYF. The CDR3 DNA reads as TGTGCCAGCGGAGGGTCGAACTACGAGCAGTACTTC.

This clone was seen just once. V and J are TRBV9 and TRBJ1-1; D might be TRBD1 (5 bases). Per germline, CDR1 SGDLS and CDR2 YYNGEE. Between the trimmed V and J ends, which lost 3 bases and 1 base, there was a span of 10 bases. This CDR3 is built from 14 residues. CDR3 in amino acids: CASSATASNTEAFF. DNA of the CDR3: TGTGCCAGCAGCGCGACAGCGTCGAACACTGAAGCTTTCTTT.

In its sample, this clone was seen a few times. The chain couples TRBV2 to TRBJ2-5; D call uncertain. Germline-derived CDR1 and CDR2 are SNHLY and FYNNEI. The CDR3 is made up of 12 amino acids. Deletions cut 6 bases from V and 5 bases from J, with 10 bases between. In DNA form, the CDR3 reads TGTGCCAGCAGCTTACTTGCGGAGACCCAGTACTTC. Translation gives CASSLLAETQYF.